This T cell receptor beta chain was sequenced during a study of identical twins. Findings of the study overall: Models underestimated out-of-frame TCR alpha sharing in monozygotic twins. Cord blood's abundant beta clonotypes had fewer insertions, unlike memory repertoires.

V was clipped by 2 bases and J by 1 base, with 6 bases between them. This CDR3 contains 14 residues. CDR1 and CDR2 (germline): SGHRS, YFSETQ. This clonotype was found many times. Its antigen is unidentified. Template switching added a universal primer site, and cDNA bore unique molecular identifiers. In TCRdb, the 5' RACE reads were re-called with MiXCR into one record per CDR3 protein. Here the sample spans around 450,000 distinct CDR3 sequences, more than 13% being singletons. A further study also used this sample, focusing on yellow fever vaccine responses in identical twins. That paper states: A vaccine T cell response that seemed partly convergent and partly personalized was reported in twins.

The material sequenced was CD4+ T cells sorted from blood. The origin of this receptor is a woman between 18 and 29 years old in good health. J is TRBJ2-2 and V is TRBV5-1; perhaps TRBD1 as D (5 bases). CDR3 amino acids: CASSFRENTGELFF. The CDR3 DNA reads as TGCGCCAGCAGCTTCAGGGAGAACACCGGGGAGCTGTTTTTT. The full variable domain, with the rest looked up from reference TRBV5-1 and TRBJ2-2, is KAGVTQTPRYLIKTRGQQVTLSCSPISGHRSVSWYQQTPGQGLQFLFEYFSETQRNKGNFPGRFSGRQFSNSRSEMNVSTLELGDSALYLCASSFRENTGELFFGEGSRLTVL.